These 28 T cell receptor beta chains originate from one sample sequenced in a study of beta chain features in type 1 diabetes. Study observations and caveats: TCRB CDR3s were moderately but significantly shorter in Type 1 diabetes patients in all four CD4+ subsets.

These receptors lack a known antigen. All of the isolated RNA was reverse transcribed, so expressed TCRB transcripts were sequenced. TCRdb's table, derived via immunoSEQ multiplex PCR, lists solely in-frame clones and lacks some. The table has 600,000 or so clones, around an eighth seen once; the top ten hold 0.03% to 0.04%. The sequenced sample consisted of naive CD4+ T cells from blood. The origin of the receptors is a man aged 18 to 30 with type 1 diabetes.

This chain links TRBV19 with TRBJ2-5; TRBD1 agrees at 8 bases. The CDR3 sequence is 13 residues long. After removal of 10 bases from V and 4 bases from J, the junction contained 8 bases not matched to a gene. Germline V gene data show CDR1 as LNHDA and CDR2 as SQIVND (reference sequence). For the CDR3, the DNA is TGTGCCACAGTCCAGGGGGCTGGAGAGACCCAGTACTTC. It yields the protein CATVQGAGETQYF.

Only a few counts were recorded for this clone. J is TRBJ1-2 and V is TRBV6-6, with 7 bases identical to TRBD1. Germline V gene sequence: CDR1 MNHNY, CDR2 SVGAGI (reference sequence). The CDR3 sequence is 12 residues long. Trimming took 6 bases from V and 5 from J; bases not matched to a gene: 3. The CDR3: CASRGTDYGYTF. CDR3 coding DNA: TGTGCCAGCAGAGGGACAGATTATGGCTACACCTTC.

This clone occurred a few times. The chain has TRBV14 and TRBJ1-2, with 9 bases matching TRBD1. V was clipped by 7 bases and J by 3 bases; unmatched bases: 3. Germline CDR1 SGHDN, CDR2 FVKESK. This CDR3 has 13 amino acids. The CDR3 sequence: CASTRTGDYGYTF. CDR3 sequence (DNA): TGTGCCAGCACCCGGACAGGGGACTATGGCTACACCTTC.

This chain joins TRBV5-4 and TRBJ2-3, with 16 bases fitting TRBD2. CDR1 SGHNT and CDR2 YYREEE come from the germline V gene (reference sequence). The CDR3 spans 16 residues. V was pared by 3 bases and J by 4 bases, with 2 bases of the junction left unmatched. CDR3 bases: TGTGCCAGCAGCTCGGGACTAGCGGGGGGGCCAGATACGCAGTATTTT. Its translation is CASSSGLAGGPDTQYF.

V usage is TRBV11-3 and J usage is TRBJ2-2; perhaps TRBD2 as D (6 bases). The ends were cut back, 5 bases at V and 7 bases at J, with 14 bases in the middle. The CDR3 is 14 amino acids. Germline V gives CDR1 SGHNT, CDR2 YENEEA. The DNA of the CDR3 is TGTGCCAGCAGCCCGCGGGGTGGTTTCGGGGAGCTGTTTTTT. This translates into CASSPRGGFGELFF.

In regard to this clone: The sample holds other DNA sequences that translate to the same CDR3. The V gene is TRBV5-1, the J gene TRBJ2-5; D gene uncertain. Germline V gene lookup returns CDR1 SGHRS and CDR2 YFSETQ. The CDR3 extends over 12 amino acids. Trimming took off 4 bases at V and 5 bases at J, with 9 bases between the two ends. CDR3 residues: CASSPEWETQYF. CDR3 DNA: TGCGCCAGCAGCCCGGAATGGGAGACCCAGTACTTC.

This clone showed up just a few times. The V call is TRBV7-9, the J call TRBJ2-5, with no clear D. Trimming shortened V by 1 base and J by 1 base, and 7 bases separated the two germline ends. The CDR3 extends over 14 amino acids. From germline, CDR1 is SEHNR and CDR2 FQNEAQ (reference sequence). CDR3 DNA: TGTGCCAGCAGCTTAGTCCCCAGCCAAGAGACCCAGTACTTC. It translates to CASSLVPSQETQYF.

The rearrangement links TRBV7-3 to TRBJ2-3; 11 bases align to TRBD1. CDR1 and CDR2 from the germline V gene are SGHTA and FQGTGA. J lost 1 base, V lost 5 bases, and 8 bases had no gene match. The CDR3 covers 17 residues. Written as DNA, the CDR3 is TGTGCCAGCAGCAACGGACAGGGGGCCTCCGGCACAGATACGCAGTATTTT. Translated: CASSNGQGASGTDTQYF.

This clone has just a few counts. The V call is TRBV9, the J call TRBJ2-3, with 7 bases lining up with TRBD1. Germline trimming cut 4 bases from V and 0 bases from J; bases unmatched to any gene: 23. Germline CDR1 reads SGDLS; CDR2 reads YYNGEE. The CDR3 length is 21 residues. The DNA of the CDR3 is TGTGCCAGCAGCTCTTTCCAGGGGGTCCCCCGATTTGACTCTAGCACAGATACGCAGTATTTT. Protein sequence: CASSSFQGVPRFDSSTDTQYF.

The chain uses TRBV25-1 and TRBJ1-1; D is uncertain. Trimming shortened V by 2 bases and J by 1 base, and 11 bases separated the two germline ends. The CDR3 runs 15 residues. CDR1 is MGHDK, CDR2 SYGVNS, per germline. In DNA, the CDR3 is TGTGCCAGCAGTGAACCCGGCTCAGGGAACACTGAAGCTTTCTTT. This gives the protein CASSEPGSGNTEAFF.

The CDR3: CASSFGQFYNEQFF. CDR3 nucleotide sequence: TGTGCCAGCAGCTTCGGACAATTTTACAATGAGCAGTTCTTC. The gene calls are TRBV11-2 and TRBJ2-1; TRBD1 is a possible D gene (5 bases). The CDR3 is 14 amino acids. Trimming shortened V by 3 bases and J by 4 bases, and 10 bases separated the two germline ends. Germline CDR1 and CDR2: SGHAT and FQNNGV.

V and J are TRBV5-4 and TRBJ2-5; D is undetermined. CDR3 length: 14 residues. Per the germline V gene, CDR1 is SGHNT and CDR2 is YYREEE (reference sequence). V lost 0 bases and J 3 bases, leaving 9 bases between the germline ends. Here the CDR3 reads CASSLALAEETQYF. DNA for the CDR3: TGTGCCAGCAGCTTGGCCCTCGCGGAAGAGACCCAGTACTTC.

This rearrangement joins TRBV6-7 to TRBJ2-1; 7 bases agree with TRBD1. TRBV6-7 is designated an ORF whose function remains uncertain. The CDR3 contains 18 residues. With 6 bases clipped from V and 3 bases from J, the junction kept 17 bases outside the gene matches. As DNA, the CDR3 is TGTGCCAGCAGACCTCAAGGACAGGTTTCGCCCTACTACAATGAGCAGTTCTTC. Translation gives CASRPQGQVSPYYNEQFF.

This clone has only a few counts. This sequence joins TRBV2 and TRBJ1-2; D possibly corresponds to TRBD1 (5 bases). Trimming pared 6 bases from V and 8 bases from J, leaving 19 bases between. The CDR3 consists of 14 residues. The V gene's germline CDR1 is SNHLY and CDR2 FYNNEI. CDR3: CASRLTARVGGYTF. CDR3 nucleotide sequence: TGTGCCAGCAGGTTGACAGCCCGAGTAGGAGGCTACACCTTC.

There are a few counts of this clone. The chain combines TRBV7-2 with TRBJ1-1; D uncertain. V gave up 1 base and J gave up 0 bases, with 9 bases separating them. The CDR3 runs to 15 residues. CDR1 and CDR2 (germline): SGHTA, FQGNSA. CDR3 loop: CASSLVVGLNTEAFF. The DNA of the CDR3 is TGTGCCAGCAGCTTAGTTGTAGGCTTGAACACTGAAGCTTTCTTT. Full variable domain (rest looked up from reference TRBV7-2 and TRBJ1-1): GAGVSQSPSNKVTEKGKDVELRCDPISGHTALYWYRQSLGQGLEFLIYFQGNSAPDKSGLPSDRFSAERTGGSVSTLTIQRTQQEDSAVYLCASSLVVGLNTEAFFGQGTRLTVV.

In its sample, this clone was seen a few times. J is TRBJ2-3 and V is TRBV5-1, with 8 bases aligning to TRBD1. This CDR3 spans 15 amino acids. After removal of 1 base from V and 9 bases from J, the junction contained 10 bases not matched to a gene. Germline values: CDR1 SGHRS, CDR2 YFSETQ. The CDR3 nucleotides read TGCGCCAGCAGCTTGCTCCAGGGGGCAGTGAGAACGCAGTATTTT. As protein: CASSLLQGAVRTQYF.

This clone was seen only a few times. The V call is TRBV6-5, the J call TRBJ1-4, with D uncertain. This CDR3 has 14 residues. V was pared by 8 bases and J by 0 bases, with 10 bases between. Germline-derived CDR1 and CDR2 are MNHEY and SVGAGI. CDR3 DNA sequence: TGTGCCAGCCGAAGGGCTTCAACTAATGAAAAACTGTTTTTT. Amino acid sequence: CASRRASTNEKLFF.

This clone was observed a few times. The V call is TRBV5-1, the J call TRBJ2-3; no definite D call. The length of the CDR3 is 11 residues. Per the germline V gene, CDR1 is SGHRS and CDR2 is YFSETQ. The V end was cut by 2 bases, the J end by 6 bases, with 4 bases between. The CDR3 loop is CASSFFDTQYF. In DNA form, the CDR3 reads TGCGCCAGCAGCTTTTTCGATACGCAGTATTTT.

The V and J genes are TRBV7-2 and TRBJ2-3; tentatively, D is TRBD1 or TRBD2 (5 bases each). Germline assignment: CDR1 SGHTA and CDR2 FQGNSA. Trimming shortened V by 3 bases and J by 6 bases, and 19 bases separated the two germline ends. CDR3 length equals 16 residues. CDR3 in amino acids: CASSFWGKAIGDTQYF. In DNA form, the CDR3 reads TGTGCCAGCAGCTTCTGGGGGAAAGCAATCGGGGATACGCAGTATTTT.

Note on this clone: The identical CDR3 is also encoded by other nucleotide sequences in the sample. The CDR3 DNA follows: TGTGCCTGGAGTGCCTTAGCGGGAGGCACAGATACGCAGTATTTT. It codes for CAWSALAGGTDTQYF. V and J are TRBV30 and TRBJ2-3, with 9 bases identical to TRBD2. The CDR3 spans 15 residues. Germline CDR1 GTSNPN, CDR2 SVGIG (reference sequence). The ends lost 1 base at V and 1 base at J; junction bases unmatched: 3.

The rearrangement uses TRBV11-2 and TRBJ2-7; D is uncertain. Trimming cost V 1 base and J 5 bases, with 3 bases left between them. CDR1 SGHAT and CDR2 FQNNGV come from the germline V gene. The CDR3 contains 11 residues. The CDR3 protein is CASSLVHEQYF. In DNA form, the CDR3 reads TGTGCCAGCAGCTTAGTTCACGAGCAGTACTTC.

In regard to this clone: At one boundary the junction diverges from the germline segment, which might be a read error. Written as DNA, the CDR3 is TGTGCCACCAGCTCGACAGGGACAGTGAAGACCCAGTACTTC. It yields the protein CATSSTGTVKTQYF. The V and J genes are TRBV5-6 and TRBJ2-5, with TRBD1 matching over 7 bases. CDR1 is SGHDT and CDR2 is YYEEEE in the germline V gene. This CDR3 contains 14 residues.

This rearrangement joins TRBV30 to TRBJ2-3, with 11 bases that match TRBD1. With V trimmed by 2 bases and J by 4 bases, 8 bases remained unmatched. The germline gives CDR1 GTSNPN, CDR2 SVGIG (reference sequence). The CDR3 has 16 amino acids. CDR3: CAWSRWTGGSADTQYF. CDR3 DNA sequence: TGTGCCTGGAGTAGGTGGACAGGGGGCTCGGCAGATACGCAGTATTTT. The complete variable domain, with remaining parts taken from reference TRBV30 and TRBJ2-3, reads SQTIHQWPATLVQPVGSPLSLECTVEGTSNPNLYWYRQAAGRGLQLLFYSVGIGQISSEVPQNLSASRPQDRQFILSSKKLLLSDSGFYLCAWSRWTGGSADTQYFGPGTRLTVL.

The chain uses TRBV2 and TRBJ2-5; D might be TRBD1 or TRBD2, each matching 5 bases. V dropped 7 bases and J dropped 4 bases, with 13 bases sitting between them. There are 13 residues in the CDR3. Germline lookup yields CDR1 SNHLY and CDR2 FYNNEI. This chain's CDR3 is CASTLQGRETQYF. CDR3 DNA: TGTGCCAGCACCCTGCAGGGACGAGAGACCCAGTACTTC.

In its sample, this clone was seen a few times. The gene calls are TRBV4-2 and TRBJ2-2; 14 bases agree with TRBD2. Looked up from germline, CDR1 is LGHNA and CDR2 is YNFKEQ. V dropped 2 bases and J dropped 6; count of bases not matched to a gene: 5. This CDR3 comprises 17 residues. The CDR3 reads CASSQTGTSGSPGELFF. In DNA form, the CDR3 reads TGTGCCAGCAGCCAAACCGGGACTAGCGGGAGTCCCGGGGAGCTGTTTTTT.

This clone has a handful of counts. This rearrangement joins TRBV6-5 to TRBJ2-7; D is ambiguous. CDR3 size: 15 residues. Between the trimmed V and J ends, which lost 0 bases and 0 bases, there was a span of 9 bases. Germline lookup yields CDR1 MNHEY and CDR2 SVGAGI. The CDR3 DNA sequence: TGTGCCAGCAGTTACTCGAGGCACACCTCCTACGAGCAGTACTTC. It encodes CASSYSRHTSYEQYF.

This chain joins TRBV18 and TRBJ1-5, with D maybe TRBD1 (5 bases). The germline V gene encodes CDR1 KGHSH and CDR2 LQKENI. The CDR3 runs 18 residues. Trimming took off 3 bases at V and 2 bases at J, with 20 bases between the two ends. The CDR3 protein is CASSPSGGGSVGNQPQHF. The CDR3 bases are TGTGCCAGCTCACCCTCGGGCGGGGGGAGTGTTGGCAATCAGCCCCAGCATTTT.

This rearrangement joins TRBV11-3 to TRBJ2-2; D is ambiguous. The CDR3 contains 15 residues. Germline V gives CDR1 SGHNT, CDR2 YENEEA. V dropped 0 bases and J dropped 4 bases, with 9 bases sitting between them. CDR3 bases: TGTGCCAGCAGCTTAGATTATTCAGTCACCGGGGAGCTGTTTTTT. Protein product: CASSLDYSVTGELFF.